Following are 18 T cell receptor beta chains from one sample sequenced in a study of blood T cell repertoires in COVID-19. Assay: immunoSEQ multiplex PCR; the TCRdb copy retains only in-frame clones and omits some. The sample includes tens of thousands of clones, approximately 85% of them seen just once. Specimen: peripheral blood. The source is a human donor in a cohort sampled during active COVID-19.

This chain links TRBV5-5 with TRBJ2-3, with 9 nucleotides matching TRBD1. Germline V lookup: CDR1 SGHKS, CDR2 YYEKEE (reference sequence). The CDR3 runs 16 residues. Unmatched junction bases numbered 4, after V lost 0 bases and J lost 2 bases. CDR3 amino acids: CASSLGGQGPTDTQYF. CDR3 bases: TGTGCCAGCAGCTTGGGGGGACAGGGACCCACAGATACGCAGTATTTT.

The V call is TRBV15, the J call TRBJ1-5; 7 positions agree with TRBD1. In germline, CDR1 is LNHNV, CDR2 YYDKDF (reference sequence). The CDR3 is made up of 17 amino acids. Germline trimming cut 3 bases from V and 2 bases from J; bases unmatched to any gene: 10. The CDR3 is CATSSPPGQLRNQPQHF. In nucleotides, the CDR3 is TGTGCCACCAGCAGCCCCCCGGGACAGCTCCGCAATCAGCCCCAGCATTTT.

The chain recombines TRBV5-1 with TRBJ1-3, with 8 positions matching TRBD1. J was trimmed by 5 bases and V by 2 bases; bases with no gene match: 6. CDR3 length: 15 residues. The germline V gene has CDR1 SGHRS and CDR2 YFSETQ. CDR3 protein: CASSFGQGTRNTIYF. The CDR3 coding sequence is TGCGCCAGCAGCTTTGGACAGGGAACTAGAAACACCATATATTTT.

This sequence joins TRBV27 and TRBJ1-1; D gene uncertain. CDR3 size: 17 residues. Per the germline V gene, CDR1 is MNHEY and CDR2 is SMNVEV (reference sequence). The V end was cut by 2 bases, the J end by 1 base, with 17 bases between. In nucleotides, the CDR3 is TGTGCCAGCAGTTTAAGTCGTTACCGGGAGAGGAACACTGAAGCTTTCTTT. It yields the protein CASSLSRYRERNTEAFF.

This chain joins TRBV4-2 and TRBJ2-5; D is undetermined. Deletions cut 4 bases from V and 7 bases from J, with 19 bases between. CDR1 is LGHNA, CDR2 YNFKEQ, per germline. The CDR3 runs 15 residues. CDR3 in DNA: TGTGCCAGCAGCCCCCCAGACCCCCGCGGTGGGACCCAGTACTTC. This gives the protein CASSPPDPRGGTQYF.

This chain links TRBV28 with TRBJ1-2, with D perhaps TRBD1 (6 bases). This CDR3 comprises 14 residues. The germline V gene has CDR1 MDHEN and CDR2 SYDVKM. V was shortened by 3 bases and J by 4 bases, with 12 bases between the two germline ends. CDR3 residues: CASSFSGDGYGYTF. CDR3 nucleotides: TGTGCCAGCAGTTTCTCAGGGGACGGCTATGGCTACACCTTC.

The chain has TRBV7-2 and TRBJ2-1, with D unclear. There are 12 residues in the CDR3. From germline, CDR1 is SGHTA and CDR2 FQGNSA. Deletions cut 5 bases from V and 4 bases from J, with 6 bases between. CDR3: CASSRVYNEQFF. In DNA, the CDR3 is TGTGCCAGCAGCCGAGTTTACAATGAGCAGTTCTTC.

J is TRBJ2-3 and V is TRBV9, with a tentative D call TRBD1 (5 bases). The CDR3 length is 14 residues. Germline CDR1 reads SGDLS; CDR2 reads YYNGEE. V gave up 0 bases and J gave up 1 base, with 6 bases separating them. CDR3 in amino acids: CASSVEGRTDTQYF. The CDR3 region has the DNA TGTGCCAGCAGCGTAGAGGGGCGCACAGATACGCAGTATTTT.

The CDR3 spells CASSFQGQNGEKLFF. The DNA of the CDR3 is TGTGCCAGCAGTTTCCAGGGGCAAAACGGTGAAAAACTGTTTTTT. The chain joins TRBV9 to TRBJ1-4; a weak D match, TRBD1 (6 bases). CDR1 is SGDLS, CDR2 YYNGEE, per germline. This CDR3 contains 15 residues. With 5 bases removed from V and 7 bases from J, the gap between germline ends came to 18 bases.

This clone came up once. The J gene is TRBJ1-2, the V gene TRBV4-1, with D maybe TRBD1 (5 bases). Germline V gene sequence: CDR1 MGHRA, CDR2 YSYEKL. Trimming took off 4 bases at V and 5 bases at J, with 14 bases between the two ends. This CDR3 region has 14 residues. The CDR3, as DNA: TGCGCCAGCAGCCCCCTGGCAGGGATATATGGCTACACCTTC. This encodes CASSPLAGIYGYTF.

This rearrangement joins TRBV6-5 to TRBJ2-1; 10 bases line up with TRBD1. V was pared by 7 bases and J by 7 bases, with 10 bases of the junction left unmatched. This CDR3 is built from 15 residues. CDR1 and CDR2 (germline): MNHEY, SVGAGI. CDR3 protein: CASIEGQGVSNEQFF. CDR3 nucleotides: TGTGCCAGCATCGAAGGACAGGGGGTTTCGAATGAGCAGTTCTTC.

The chain uses TRBV5-6 and TRBJ2-4, with TRBD2 matching over 9 bases. Germline loops: CDR1 SGHDT, CDR2 YYEEEE. With V trimmed by 4 bases and J by 7 bases, 6 bases remained unmatched. The CDR3 has 14 amino acids. Here the CDR3 DNA reads TGTGCCAGCAGCGCCGGGACTAGCAGGAACATTCAGTACTTC. This encodes CASSAGTSRNIQYF.

The chain has TRBV5-1 and TRBJ2-7; 8 bases map to TRBD1. The V gene's germline CDR1 is SGHRS and CDR2 YFSETQ. V gave up 3 bases and J gave up 4 bases; unmatched junction bases: 3. The CDR3 runs 13 residues. The CDR3 DNA reads as TGCGCCAGCAGCTGGACAGGGAATTACGAGCAGTACTTC. It yields the protein CASSWTGNYEQYF.

The chain uses TRBV5-1 and TRBJ1-6, with 9 bases lining up with TRBD1. J gave up 9 bases and V 3 bases, and 7 bases lay outside the gene matches. The CDR3 spans 15 residues. The germline gives CDR1 SGHRS, CDR2 YFSETQ. CDR3: CASSSGQGMGSPLHF. CDR3 DNA sequence: TGCGCCAGCAGCTCGGGACAGGGAATGGGTTCACCCCTCCACTTT.

V and J are TRBV5-1 and TRBJ1-4, with unresolved D. In germline, CDR1 is SGHRS, CDR2 YFSETQ. Trimming pared 3 bases from V and 6 bases from J, leaving 15 bases between. The CDR3 contains 15 residues. The CDR3 DNA follows: TGCGCCAGCAGCTCCCAGGCACGGCCGCATGAAAAACTGTTTTTT. The encoded protein is CASSSQARPHEKLFF.

This clone was detected only a few times. This chain connects TRBV18 to TRBJ1-1; 7 bases are shared with TRBD1. CDR1 and CDR2 from the germline V gene are KGHSH and LQKENI. This CDR3 has 13 amino acids. Germline trimming cut 5 bases from V and 8 bases from J; bases unmatched to any gene: 8. The CDR3 nucleotides read TGTGCCAGCTCAGAGGGACAGCTCTTAGAAGCTTTCTTT. It encodes CASSEGQLLEAFF.

The V call is TRBV28, the J call TRBJ1-2, with 8 positions matching TRBD1. The CDR3 runs to 15 residues. V was clipped by 3 bases and J by 0 bases; unmatched bases: 3. The germline V gene encodes CDR1 MDHEN and CDR2 SYDVKM. CDR3 nucleotide sequence: TGTGCCAGCAGTTTCCCGACAGGGGCTAACTATGGCTACACCTTC. Encoded protein: CASSFPTGANYGYTF.

This sequence joins TRBV10-2 and TRBJ1-5; D is uncertain. V was shortened by 7 bases and J by 7 bases, with 17 bases between the two germline ends. The CDR3 is 14 residues long. CDR1 and CDR2 from the germline V gene are WSHSY and SAAADI. The DNA for the CDR3 is TGCGCCAGCACCGCCGACGCGGCAAGGCAGCCCCAGCATTTT. Translation gives CASTADAARQPQHF.